This T cell receptor (beta chain) was profiled in a study of shared clonotypes between healthy human individuals. Germline V gives CDR1 MNHNS, CDR2 SASEGT. The CDR3 length is 15 residues. With 7 bases removed from V and 1 base from J, the gap between germline ends came to 14 bases. Each cell subset's genomic DNA was divided evenly among several immunoSEQ plates. Each sorted subset replicate got 200 ng genomic DNA, 30,000 or so genomes. Authors' analysis steps: Filtering of immunoSEQ junctional sequences could not match full-length read filtering. TCRdb keeps only in-frame clones here, not all; method: immunoSEQ multiplex PCR. From that table come the V and J calls and clone size; the DNA was used to work out D and trimming. The data hold some 680,000 clones, with roughly 73% observed a single time.

The receptor comes from a woman in her 30s in good health. The rearrangement links TRBV6-1 to TRBJ2-1, with a weak D call TRBD2 (6 bases). The sequenced sample consisted of memory CD4+ T cells sorted from blood. As for subset: CD45RA-negative fraction. The CDR3 sequence: CASKRGAGSYNEQFF. The CDR3 DNA follows: TGTGCCAGCAAAAGAGGGGCGGGGTCCTACAATGAGCAGTTCTTC.